This TCR beta chain was recovered during a study of beta chain features in type 1 diabetes. Study at large: Patients shared similar age, gender and cell yields with healthy donors.

V lost 4 bases and J lost 4, with 22 bases in between. The CDR3 runs to 17 residues. Expressed TCRB transcripts were sequenced after all isolated RNA was converted to cDNA. The method was immunoSEQ multiplex PCR; TCRdb's version includes in-frame clones alone and lacks a portion of them. This sample has around 310,000 clones, with approximately 15% found just once. In the case of this clone: The antigen remains unidentified.

Study findings and constraints: There was a moderate but significant shortening of TCRB CDR3s in all four CD4+ subsets of Type 1 diabetes patients.

On average, the one heparinised blood draw given by each donor was approximately 100 mL. This chain joins TRBV23-1 and TRBJ1-2, with D maybe TRBD1 (6 bases). TRBV23-1 is filed as an ORF, its function uncertain. This TCR was sampled from a woman between 18 and 30 years old with type 1 diabetes. The specimen was naive CD4+ T cells from blood. The CDR3 spells CASSPPLYRAWGYGYTF. For the CDR3, the DNA is TGCGCCAGCAGTCCCCCCCTCTACAGGGCTTGGGGCTATGGCTACACCTTC.